This T cell receptor (beta chain) was captured by sequencing in a study of blood T cells in healthy people across ages. Per the germline V gene, CDR1 is SEHNR and CDR2 is FQNEAQ (reference sequence). The CDR3 extends over 14 amino acids. V lost 5 bases, J lost 7 bases, and 8 bases stayed unmatched. Sample-barcoded 5' priming and a J-beta primer mix drove a second PCR of roughly 6 to 12 cycles. A template-switch adaptor with 12 random nucleotides tagged each cDNA molecule. TCRdb itself ran the 5' RACE reads through MiXCR, one entry per CDR3 protein. The sample records fewer than 2,000,000 distinct CDR3 sequences, more than 35% being singletons. Whole-study findings and limits: Age showed a roughly linear inverse relationship with TCR beta diversity per million T cells.

Total RNA, at least 6 micrograms per sample, was extracted from PBMCs. As for this clonotype: Antigen: not known.

Sequencing used blood. This TCR derives from a human donor in good health. The genes are TRBV7-9 and TRBJ1-2; TRBD1 matches 9 bases. Here the CDR3 DNA reads TGTGCCAGCAGCCGACGGGACAGGGCGGGTGGCTACACCTTC. Translating it yields CASSRRDRAGGYTF.